These 11 T cell receptor beta chains came from one sample sequenced in a study of long-term antiretroviral therapy in people with HIV. The assay, immunoSEQ v3.0, was run at survey level. The repertoire was sequenced with immunoSEQ multiplex PCR; TCRdb's copy has only in-frame clones and lacks some. The sample yields approximately 18,000 clones, 65% to 85% seen once. Material: unsorted PBMCs, obtained 0.1 years before starting antiretroviral therapy. The receptors originated from a man younger than 30 with HIV.

CDR3: CASSPGSYSNQPQHF. The CDR3 nucleotides are TGCGCCAGCAGCCCCGGGTCCTATAGCAATCAGCCCCAGCATTTT. V usage is TRBV5-1 and J usage is TRBJ1-5; D remains unclear. CDR3 length equals 15 residues. Between the trimmed V and J ends, which lost 4 bases and 0 bases, there was a span of 11 bases. In germline, CDR1 is SGHRS, CDR2 YFSETQ.

The chain employs TRBV7-3 and TRBJ1-2; 10 bases match TRBD1. The germline V gene encodes CDR1 SGHTA and CDR2 FQGTGA. The V and J ends lost 5 bases and 7 bases, in that order; junction bases with no gene match: 7. The CDR3 extends over 14 amino acids. CDR3 residues: CASSKGDRGGGYTF. In DNA, the CDR3 is TGTGCCAGCAGCAAGGGGGACAGGGGTGGTGGCTACACCTTC.

In DNA form, the CDR3 reads TGTGCCAGCAGCGCAGACGGATCAAACAATCAGCCCCAGCATTTT. Amino acids: CASSADGSNNQPQHF. This sequence joins TRBV9 and TRBJ1-5; D remains unclear. Trimming removed 3 bases at V and 3 bases at J, with 13 bases between. The CDR3 totals 15 residues. Germline V gene lookup returns CDR1 SGDLS and CDR2 YYNGEE. The full variable domain, completed using reference TRBV9 and TRBJ1-5, is DSGVTQTPKHLITATGQRVTLRCSPRSGDLSVYWYQQSLDQGLQFLIQYYNGEERAKGNILERFSAQQFPDLHSELNLSSLELGDSALYFCASSADGSNNQPQHFGDGTRLSIL.

This clone was detected once. The rearrangement uses TRBV9 and TRBJ2-7, with 9 nucleotides matching TRBD2. The CDR3 contains 15 residues. V was pared by 0 bases and J by 5 bases, with 6 bases of the junction left unmatched. Looked up from germline, CDR1 is SGDLS and CDR2 is YYNGEE. This chain's CDR3 is CASSVEAGGPDEQYF. Here the CDR3 DNA reads TGTGCCAGCAGCGTAGAGGCGGGAGGGCCGGACGAGCAGTACTTC.

V gene TRBV6-4 combines with J gene TRBJ2-1; 7 bases are shared with TRBD1. V was clipped by 2 bases and J by 5 bases; unmatched bases: 3. The CDR3 has 14 residues. Germline V lookup: CDR1 MRHNA, CDR2 SNTAGT. The CDR3 coding sequence is TGTGCCAGCAGTGACGGGGGACAGCACAATGAGCAGTTCTTC. This gives the protein CASSDGGQHNEQFF.

The rearrangement uses TRBV15 and TRBJ1-1, with TRBD1 identical over 7 bases. CDR3 size: 15 residues. Germline-derived CDR1 and CDR2 are LNHNV and YYDKDF (reference sequence). The trim removed 5 bases at V and 4 bases at J, leaving 10 bases unmatched. In DNA form, the CDR3 reads TGTGCCACCAGCGGATTTATAGACAGGGTCACTGAAGCTTTCTTT. This translates into CATSGFIDRVTEAFF.

In DNA form, the CDR3 reads TGTGCCAGTGGCCGGGGGGATGAGCAGTTCTTC. Translation gives CASGRGDEQFF. V is TRBV25-1 and J is TRBJ2-1, with 7 positions matching TRBD2. Germline V gene sequence: CDR1 MGHDK, CDR2 SYGVNS. The CDR3 length is 11 residues. Trimming cost V 9 bases and J 8 bases; bases outside gene matches: 4.

This chain links TRBV7-2 with TRBJ2-7; a possible D gene is TRBD1 (5 bases). This CDR3 comprises 12 residues. Trimming took off 7 bases at V and 6 bases at J, with 13 bases between the two ends. Germline values: CDR1 SGHTA, CDR2 FQGNSA. For the CDR3, the DNA is TGTGCCAGCAATCAAAGGGGCGCCGAGCAGTACTTC. Its protein product is CASNQRGAEQYF.

This clone was recorded a few times. This chain links TRBV11-2 with TRBJ2-7; no definite D call. This CDR3 is 12 amino acids long. Trimming shortened V by 1 base and J by 7 bases, and 8 bases separated the two germline ends. The germline V gene encodes CDR1 SGHAT and CDR2 FQNNGV. CDR3 DNA: TGTGCCAGCAGCTTAGCGCCCAGGGAGCAGTACTTC. Translation gives CASSLAPREQYF.

The rearrangement links TRBV28 to TRBJ2-1; 7 bases fit TRBD1. V dropped 3 bases and J dropped 10; count of bases not matched to a gene: 6. The CDR3 consists of 13 residues. Germline loops: CDR1 MDHEN, CDR2 SYDVKM. The CDR3 coding sequence is TGTGCCAGCAGTTTGGGACAGCTACCCGAGCAGTTCTTC. Translating gives CASSLGQLPEQFF. The whole variable domain, remainder taken from reference TRBV28 and TRBJ2-1, is DVKVTQSSRYLVKRTGEKVFLECVQDMDHENMFWYRQDPGLGLRLIYFSYDVKMKEKGDIPEGYSVSREKKERFSLILESASTNQTSMYLCASSLGQLPEQFFGPGTRLTVL.

The J gene is TRBJ1-2, the V gene TRBV7-6; TRBD1 is a possible D gene (6 bases). Trimming took off 3 bases at V and 8 bases at J, with 13 bases between the two ends. There are 13 residues in the CDR3. CDR1 is SGHVS, CDR2 FNYEAQ, per germline. The DNA for the CDR3 is TGTGCCAGCAGCTTGGGGGGCGAGAACGGCTACACCTTC. Translated, it gives CASSLGGENGYTF.